The 29 T cell receptor beta chains reported below all come from one sample, sequenced in a study of T cell clonotyping in hematopoietic cell transplantation. The data were produced by immunoSEQ multiplex PCR, yet TCRdb's version contains in-frame clones alone and is incomplete. This table holds 65,000 to 75,000 clones, just under 95% found once. Sequenced: peripheral blood mononuclear cells. The source is a middle-aged man in good health. Some clones in this sample may be carry-over from other donors' samples.

The table lists this clone with a count of one. The chain joins TRBV27 to TRBJ2-3; 14 bases are shared with TRBD2. The germline gives CDR1 MNHEY, CDR2 SMNVEV (reference sequence). Trimming removed 2 bases from V and 4 bases from J; junction bases left unmatched: 11. The CDR3 spans 19 residues. The CDR3 sequence is CASSLITTSGRARADTQYF. The CDR3 nucleotides read TGTGCCAGCAGTTTAATAACGACTAGCGGGAGGGCCCGGGCAGATACGCAGTATTTT.

The chain uses TRBV6-1 and TRBJ1-5, with TRBD1 matching over 10 bases. Per germline, CDR1 MNHNS and CDR2 SASEGT. The junction had 4 bases not matched to a gene; V was cut back by 6 bases and J by 2 bases. This CDR3 comprises 15 residues. CDR3 in DNA: TGTGCCAGCAGCTCCGGGACAGGGGGCAATCAGCCCCAGCATTTT. Its protein is CASSSGTGGNQPQHF.

This chain connects TRBV30 to TRBJ1-1, with D possibly matching TRBD1 (5 bases). Germline lookup yields CDR1 GTSNPN and CDR2 SVGIG (reference sequence). V gave up 2 bases and J gave up 6 bases, with 10 bases separating them. The CDR3 loop spans 12 amino acids. The DNA of the CDR3 is TGTGCCTGGAGTCCCAAGGGGCCTGAAGCTTTCTTT. The encoded protein is CAWSPKGPEAFF.

The V call is TRBV28, the J call TRBJ2-7; unclear D gene. The germline gives CDR1 MDHEN, CDR2 SYDVKM. The ends were cut back, 7 bases at V and 2 bases at J, with 12 bases in the middle. The CDR3 totals 13 residues. For the CDR3, the DNA is TGTGCCAGCATCCGTCCTTCAACCTACGAGCAGTACTTC. As protein: CASIRPSTYEQYF.

The V gene is TRBV5-6, the J gene TRBJ2-3; no definite D call. V shed 6 bases and J shed 2 bases, with 13 bases lying between them. Germline V gene lookup returns CDR1 SGHDT and CDR2 YYEEEE. This CDR3 has 14 residues. CDR3 amino acids: CASTLGDLTDTQYF. The CDR3 DNA reads as TGTGCCAGCACCCTCGGAGACCTCACAGATACGCAGTATTTT.

The chain carries TRBV5-1 and TRBJ2-7; 9 bases are shared with TRBD1. From germline, CDR1 is SGHRS and CDR2 YFSETQ. The CDR3 is 15 residues long. Trimming removed 4 bases from V and 4 bases from J; junction bases left unmatched: 9. CDR3 region: CASSPYGTGNYEQYF. The CDR3 DNA reads TGCGCCAGCAGCCCCTACGGGACAGGGAATTACGAGCAGTACTTC.

This chain uses TRBV5-8 with TRBJ1-1, with 9 bases matching TRBD1. The V gene end was trimmed by 1 base and the J gene end by 3 bases; junction bases not matched to a gene: 1. Germline V gene data show CDR1 as SGHTS and CDR2 as YDEGEE. The CDR3 extends over 14 amino acids. The CDR3 sequence is CASSLTGGYTEAFF. The CDR3 DNA follows: TGTGCCAGCAGCTTGACAGGGGGCTACACTGAAGCTTTCTTT.

The chain has TRBV7-8 and TRBJ2-1; no clear D gene. V lost 2 bases and J lost 4, with 9 bases in between. CDR3 size: 14 residues. The germline CDR1 and CDR2 sequences are SGHVS and FQNEAQ. The DNA of the CDR3 is TGTGCCAGCAGCTTATTACGGTTGTACAATGAGCAGTTCTTC. This encodes CASSLLRLYNEQFF. Based on the CDR3 plus reference TRBV7-8 and TRBJ2-1, the full variable domain is GAGVSQSPRYKVAKRGQDVALRCDPISGHVSLFWYQQALGQGPEFLTYFQNEAQLDKSGLPSDRFFAERPEGSVSTLKIQRTQQEDSAVYLCASSLLRLYNEQFFGPGTRLTVL.

The chain employs TRBV4-1 and TRBJ2-5; 11 bases are shared with TRBD2. This CDR3 region has 14 residues. J gave up 4 bases and V 4 bases, and 2 bases lay outside the gene matches. Germline V gene data show CDR1 as MGHRA and CDR2 as YSYEKL. Here the CDR3 reads CASSRLAGGETQYF. Written as DNA, the CDR3 is TGCGCCAGCAGCCGGCTAGCGGGGGGAGAGACCCAGTACTTC.

The chain has TRBV5-3 and TRBJ2-7, with 8 bases that match TRBD1. TRBV5-3 is treated as an ORF (open reading frame) with a function not yet certain. The CDR3 loop spans 15 amino acids. V lost 1 base and J lost 0; bases outside the gene matches: 3. CDR3 in amino acids: CARSLFGQGSYEQYF. The CDR3 nucleotides are TGTGCCAGAAGCTTGTTCGGACAGGGCTCCTACGAGCAGTACTTC.

This clone has a single count. The V and J genes are TRBV5-6 and TRBJ2-5; 7 nucleotides match TRBD2. Losses at the gene ends were 3 bases for V and 1 base for J; bases not matched to a gene: 0. Per germline, CDR1 SGHDT and CDR2 YYEEEE. This CDR3 region has 13 residues. The DNA of the CDR3 is TGTGCCAGCAGCTGGGGGGGCCAAGAGACCCAGTACTTC. It codes for CASSWGGQETQYF. Full variable domain (outside the CDR3, taken from reference TRBV5-6 and TRBJ2-5): DAGVTQSPTHLIKTRGQQVTLRCSPKSGHDTVSWYQQALGQGPQFIFQYYEEEERQRGNFPDRFSGHQFPNYSSELNVNALLLGDSALYLCASSWGGQETQYFGPGTRLLVL.

The genes are TRBV7-2 and TRBJ2-3; D is undetermined. The germline V and J ends were trimmed by 1 base and 8 bases, with 7 bases remaining between them. CDR3 length equals 12 residues. Germline values: CDR1 SGHTA, CDR2 FQGNSA. This CDR3 is CASSLGRVTQYF. DNA for the CDR3: TGTGCCAGCAGCTTAGGGCGTGTTACGCAGTATTTT.

The genes are TRBV9 and TRBJ2-1; D remains ambiguous. The CDR3 consists of 16 residues. Trimming removed 0 bases at V and 0 bases at J, with 10 bases between. Germline assignment: CDR1 SGDLS and CDR2 YYNGEE. The CDR3 reads CASSVEALGSYNEQFF. CDR3 in DNA: TGTGCCAGCAGCGTAGAAGCCTTAGGCTCCTACAATGAGCAGTTCTTC.

V is TRBV6-5 and J is TRBJ1-2; D is uncertain. This CDR3 region has 14 residues. Per the germline V gene, CDR1 is MNHEY and CDR2 is SVGAGI. The V and J ends lost 2 bases and 2 bases respectively, with 9 bases between them. CDR3 sequence reads: CASSYGSYNYGYTF. The DNA for the CDR3 is TGTGCCAGCAGTTACGGCAGCTACAACTATGGCTACACCTTC.

A word on this clone: At one of its ends the junction is not consistent with the germline gene, which may arise from a read error. J is TRBJ2-1 and V is TRBV10-2, with D tentatively TRBD2 (6 bases). Germline V CDR1 and CDR2: WSHSY, SAAADI. This CDR3 has 12 amino acids. The CDR3 DNA sequence: TGCGCCAGCAGTGATCCGATGCTGGAGGGGATCTTC. Translated, it gives CASSDPMLEGIF.

The chain joins TRBV2 to TRBJ2-7; D ambiguous. The CDR3 totals 13 residues. Germline values: CDR1 SNHLY, CDR2 FYNNEI. V lost 2 bases to trimming and J lost 0 bases, with 5 bases between them. The CDR3 region is CASSERGSYEQYF. The DNA for the CDR3 is TGTGCCAGCAGTGAAAGAGGCTCCTACGAGCAGTACTTC.

The chain carries TRBV4-1 and TRBJ1-5, with 10 nucleotides matching TRBD1. CDR1 is MGHRA, CDR2 YSYEKL, per germline. CDR3 size: 16 residues. The V gene end was trimmed by 5 bases and the J gene end by 2 bases; junction bases not matched to a gene: 6. CDR3 coding DNA: TGCGCCAGCAGCGGACAGGGGGGTACTGGCAATCAGCCCCAGCATTTT. Translated: CASSGQGGTGNQPQHF.

The rearrangement uses TRBV6-5 and TRBJ1-2; TRBD1 might be the D (5 bases). V lost 2 bases and J lost 8, with 18 bases in between. The CDR3 extends over 15 amino acids. CDR1 and CDR2 (germline): MNHEY, SVGAGI. This CDR3 reads CASSYGWGGLGGYTF. The DNA of the CDR3 is TGTGCCAGCAGTTACGGCTGGGGCGGCCTTGGGGGCTACACCTTC.

The chain carries TRBV2 and TRBJ2-3; the match to TRBD1 covers 7 bases. The length of the CDR3 is 16 residues. The germline CDR1 and CDR2 sequences are SNHLY and FYNNEI. With V trimmed by 10 bases and J by 2 bases, 15 bases remained unmatched. This CDR3 reads CAISTQTEGATDTQYF. The CDR3, as DNA: TGTGCCATCTCCACCCAGACAGAGGGGGCCACAGATACGCAGTATTTT.

The genes are TRBV5-1 and TRBJ2-1; unclear D gene. With 2 bases removed from V and 6 bases from J, the gap between germline ends came to 9 bases. The germline V gene encodes CDR1 SGHRS and CDR2 YFSETQ. The CDR3 length is 13 residues. Here the CDR3 reads CASSFGVINEQFF. DNA of the CDR3: TGCGCCAGCAGCTTTGGAGTCATCAATGAGCAGTTCTTC.

This sequence joins TRBV6-5 and TRBJ2-3, with 14 bases identical to TRBD2. This CDR3 has 11 residues. The germline V gene encodes CDR1 MNHEY and CDR2 SVGAGI. J lost 13 bases, V lost 6 bases, and 0 bases had no gene match. CDR3: CASRGLAGEYF. The CDR3 coding sequence is TGTGCCAGCAGGGGACTAGCGGGAGAGTATTTT.

This chain links TRBV29-1 with TRBJ1-2; maybe TRBD1 (5 bases). Trimming removed 4 bases from V and 6 bases from J, with 15 bases in between. The CDR3 has 13 amino acids. From germline, CDR1 is SQVTM and CDR2 ANQGSEA. As DNA, the CDR3 is TGCAGCGTTGGAGACAGTAAATCAAATGGCTACACCTTC. The encoded protein is CSVGDSKSNGYTF.

The chain carries TRBV9 and TRBJ2-1; 8 bases align to TRBD2. Germline trimming cut 0 bases from V and 3 bases from J; bases unmatched to any gene: 5. Germline V lookup: CDR1 SGDLS, CDR2 YYNGEE. The CDR3 totals 16 residues. The CDR3: CASSVGGAGGYNEQFF. CDR3 nucleotides: TGTGCCAGCAGCGTAGGTGGTGCGGGGGGCTACAATGAGCAGTTCTTC. Drawing the rest from reference TRBV9 and TRBJ2-1, the complete variable domain is DSGVTQTPKHLITATGQRVTLRCSPRSGDLSVYWYQQSLDQGLQFLIQYYNGEERAKGNILERFSAQQFPDLHSELNLSSLELGDSALYFCASSVGGAGGYNEQFFGPGTRLTVL.

The chain has TRBV6-4 and TRBJ1-2; D is uncertain. CDR1 is MRHNA and CDR2 is SNTAGT in the germline V gene. V lost 2 bases, J lost 8 bases, and 21 bases lay in between. CDR3 length equals 16 residues. CDR3 DNA sequence: TGTGCCAGCAGTGACCTGAAATTGGACGTCATATACGGCTACACCTTC. Protein product: CASSDLKLDVIYGYTF.

J is TRBJ1-1 and V is TRBV28; D is perhaps TRBD1 (5 bases). CDR1 is MDHEN, CDR2 SYDVKM, per germline. The CDR3 is 14 residues long. Trimming removed 8 bases from V and 1 base from J, with 14 bases in between. The CDR3 region is CASVTLGQNTEAFF. CDR3 sequence (DNA): TGTGCCAGCGTCACACTCGGACAGAACACTGAAGCTTTCTTT.

The V call is TRBV28, the J call TRBJ2-1, with 10 bases fitting TRBD1. This CDR3 has 16 residues. Germline-derived CDR1 and CDR2 are MDHEN and SYDVKM. J lost 10 bases, V lost 5 bases, and 14 bases had no gene match. The CDR3 reads CASSVTPGQGIGEQFF. In DNA form, the CDR3 reads TGTGCCAGCAGTGTGACCCCGGGACAGGGGATCGGGGAGCAGTTCTTC. Full variable domain (remainder filled in from reference TRBV28 and TRBJ2-1): DVKVTQSSRYLVKRTGEKVFLECVQDMDHENMFWYRQDPGLGLRLIYFSYDVKMKEKGDIPEGYSVSREKKERFSLILESASTNQTSMYLCASSVTPGQGIGEQFFGPGTRLTVL.

J is TRBJ2-7 and V is TRBV10-3; no firm D call. Germline-derived CDR1 and CDR2 are ENHRY and SYGVKD. V was shortened by 6 bases and J by 7 bases, with 10 bases between the two germline ends. CDR3 length: 11 residues. CDR3 sequence: CAISSIEEQYF. The CDR3 coding sequence is TGTGCCATCAGCAGTATAGAAGAGCAGTACTTC.

The V gene is TRBV28, the J gene TRBJ1-1, with D possibly matching TRBD1 (6 bases). Germline V gene sequence: CDR1 MDHEN, CDR2 SYDVKM. The CDR3 length is 14 residues. Trimming cost V 6 bases and J 0 bases, with 11 bases left between them. CDR3 DNA: TGTGCCAGCAGACAGGGAGGGGTGAACACTGAAGCTTTCTTT. Its translation is CASRQGGVNTEAFF.

This chain links TRBV27 with TRBJ1-5; D may be TRBD1 (5 bases). The CDR3 runs to 15 residues. V lost 0 bases and J 4 bases, leaving 10 bases between the germline ends. Germline assignment: CDR1 MNHEY and CDR2 SMNVEV (reference sequence). CDR3 coding DNA: TGTGCCAGCAGTTTATCCCTGGGGACTAATCAGCCCCAGCATTTT. Protein: CASSLSLGTNQPQHF.